This T cell receptor (beta chain) was sequenced in a study of OX40 agonist ivuxolimab in advanced cancers. Study-level results: Partial responders at 0.1-3.0 mg/kg showed near-lowest clonal expansion. Some nonresponders also had low normalized T-cell clonal expansion.

By sample share, this clone is medium-sized. Its antigen is unknown. Method: immunoSEQ multiplex PCR; TCRdb's copy keeps in-frame clones and lacks some. The sample lists some 10,000 clones; around 80% were seen once. Trimming stripped 0 bases from V and 6 bases from J, with 15 bases between. The germline V gene has CDR1 SGHDT and CDR2 YYEEEE. This CDR3 has 16 residues. The sequence was collected from an adult with an advanced solid tumor such as melanoma, head and neck, liver or kidney cancer. V gene TRBV5-6 combines with J gene TRBJ2-2, with D unclear. The source material was CD4+ or CD8+ T cells sorted from blood, sampled in a trial of the OX40 agonist ivuxolimab. The CDR3 spells CASSLGDRTDAGELFF. DNA for the CDR3: TGTGCCAGCAGCTTGGGAGATAGAACAGACGCCGGGGAGCTGTTTTTT.